This TCR beta chain comes out of a study of T cell responses to AZD1222 COVID-19 vaccine (dated by TCRdb to the early 2020s). Regarding the research as a whole: TCR sequencing was performed for 230 to 250 trial participants, of whom roughly 200 were given two doses of AZD1222 and 26 were given two doses of MenACWY control vaccine. Trial participants were enrolled by age into subgroups of 18-55, 56-69 and 70-plus years, and roughly 150, 30 and 60 TCR-sequenced participants, respectively, were included in these subgroups.

The paper's findings and limits, for the study overall: Reportedly, close to half of the unique spike-specific TCRs recognized epitopes lying outside the regions that are mutated in the B.1.351 and B.1.1.7 variants. CD4 TCRs associated with the vaccine covered the entire spike protein, and the dominant responses were in regions 160-218 and 743-854. Spike-specific TCR breadth and depth rose significantly after two AZD1222 doses compared with day 0 and with MenACWY recipients. Because no samples from the day 14 peak response were available, repertoires could be characterized only after the peak T cell response. Participants were mostly white British and included more females than males, and it was suggested by the authors that clonal diversity may have been underestimated. Conclusions about previously exposed vaccinees are limited, since just five or six AZD1222 recipients were seropositive for SARS-CoV-2 at baseline. In the small 56-69-year group, the increase in depth fell short of significance, most likely because of low power.

Details on this clone: Its antigen remains undetermined. Within one base of it there is no much larger clone, and no base qualities were kept.

What this sample's time point label stands for: about 28 days (+/-7) after the second vaccine dose. AZD1222 recipients given second doses at about 4 weeks or at about 12 weeks were pooled, since spike-specific TCR depth and breadth were not found to differ between the two schedules. Vaccinee samples came from UK trials COV001 and COV002, including a single-blind randomized controlled phase 2/3 trial of AZD1222 (ChAdOx1 nCoV-19) in healthy adults. For TCRbeta chain sequencing, PBMC samples from trial participants were taken at day 0 and at day 28 after the second dose. The CDR3 regions of human TCRbeta chains were analyzed by immunosequencing. The original methods were these. TCRs in the repertoires were compared against a reference library of SARS-CoV-2-specific TCRs that had been generated with the MIRA antigen-specificity platform. Breadth was defined as the fraction of unique TCRs that were SARS-CoV-2-associated, and depth was defined as the fraction of total T cells that were SARS-CoV-2-associated. Each spike-specific TCR was assigned to its reactive spike region and to a CD4 or CD8 class using the MIRA data. Log10-transformed breadth and depth values were compared by one-way ANOVA with Sidak's multiple comparisons tests. As stored in TCRdb, this immuneACCESS dataset retains in-frame rearrangements with V and J assigned. A fraction of the clones does not appear; measured against another copy, unresolved V genes explain less than half of the discrepancy, and the remainder lacks a known reason. V and J calls and clone size are copied from that table; D and trimming were computed from the DNA. In all, the sample holds some 130,000 clones, and around 90% of those were seen once. Together, the top ten hold approximately 1.2% of the sample.

From the cysteine through the phenylalanine, the CDR3 covers 14 amino acids. Just the 42-base CDR3 DNA is kept, in frame starting at base 1. The V and J ends are trimmed by 1 base and 11 bases, leaving 20 bases between them. The germline V gene (reference sequence) specifies GTSNPN as CDR1 and SVGIG as CDR2. The V and J segments used are TRBV30 and TRBJ1-1; TRBD1 is a possible D gene, resting on 5 matching bases. This clonotype was sampled from an adult who received the AZD1222 COVID-19 vaccine. The sample was peripheral blood, taken 28 days after the second AZD1222 dose. The sequenced DNA is TGTGCCTGGAGTGGAGGGACCGGCCTACCGGGGGCTTTCTTT. This gives the protein CAWSGGTGLPGAFF.